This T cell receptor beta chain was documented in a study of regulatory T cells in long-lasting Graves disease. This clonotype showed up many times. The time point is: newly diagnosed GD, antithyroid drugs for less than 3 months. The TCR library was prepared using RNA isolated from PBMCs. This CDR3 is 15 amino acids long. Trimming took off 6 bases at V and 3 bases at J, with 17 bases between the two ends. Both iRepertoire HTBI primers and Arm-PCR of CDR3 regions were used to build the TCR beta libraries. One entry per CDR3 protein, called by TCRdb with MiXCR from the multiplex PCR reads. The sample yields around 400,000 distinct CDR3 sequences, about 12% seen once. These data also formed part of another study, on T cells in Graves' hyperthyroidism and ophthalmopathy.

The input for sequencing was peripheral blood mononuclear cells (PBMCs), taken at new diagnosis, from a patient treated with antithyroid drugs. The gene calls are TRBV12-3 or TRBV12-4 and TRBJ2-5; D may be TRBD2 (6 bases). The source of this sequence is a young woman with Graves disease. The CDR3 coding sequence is TGTGCCAGCAGACGCGGGACTGCCGGGGAAGAGACCCAGTACTTC. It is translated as CASRRGTAGEETQYF.